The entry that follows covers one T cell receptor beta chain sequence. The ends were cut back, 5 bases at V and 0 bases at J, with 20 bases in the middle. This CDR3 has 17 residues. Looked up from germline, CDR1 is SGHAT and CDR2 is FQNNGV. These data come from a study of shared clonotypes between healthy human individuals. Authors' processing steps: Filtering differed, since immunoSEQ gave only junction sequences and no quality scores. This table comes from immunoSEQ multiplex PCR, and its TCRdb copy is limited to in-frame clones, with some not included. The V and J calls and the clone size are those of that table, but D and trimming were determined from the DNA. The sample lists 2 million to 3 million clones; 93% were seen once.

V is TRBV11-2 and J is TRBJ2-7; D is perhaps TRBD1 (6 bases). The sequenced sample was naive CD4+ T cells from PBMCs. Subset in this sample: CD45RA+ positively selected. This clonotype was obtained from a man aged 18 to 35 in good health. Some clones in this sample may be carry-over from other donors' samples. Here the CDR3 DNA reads TGTGCCAGCAGCCCTCTGAGTGGGGGCCTCATCTCCTACGAGCAGTACTTC. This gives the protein CASSPLSGGLISYEQYF.